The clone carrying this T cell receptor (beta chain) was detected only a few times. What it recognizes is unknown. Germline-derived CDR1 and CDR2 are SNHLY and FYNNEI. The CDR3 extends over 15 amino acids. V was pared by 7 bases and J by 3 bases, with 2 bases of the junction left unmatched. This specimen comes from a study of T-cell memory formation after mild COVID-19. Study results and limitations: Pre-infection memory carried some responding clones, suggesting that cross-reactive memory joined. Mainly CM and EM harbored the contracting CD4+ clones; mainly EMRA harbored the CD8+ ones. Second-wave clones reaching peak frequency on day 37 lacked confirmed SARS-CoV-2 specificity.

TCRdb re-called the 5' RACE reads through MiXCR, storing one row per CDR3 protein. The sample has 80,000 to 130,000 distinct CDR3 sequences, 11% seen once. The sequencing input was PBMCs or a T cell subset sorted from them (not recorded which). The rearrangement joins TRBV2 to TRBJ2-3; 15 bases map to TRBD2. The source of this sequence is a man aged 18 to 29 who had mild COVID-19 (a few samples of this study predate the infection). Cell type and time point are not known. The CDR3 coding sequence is TGTGCCAGCAAGGGGACTAGCGGGGGGACAGATACGCAGTATTTT. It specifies CASKGTSGGTDTQYF.